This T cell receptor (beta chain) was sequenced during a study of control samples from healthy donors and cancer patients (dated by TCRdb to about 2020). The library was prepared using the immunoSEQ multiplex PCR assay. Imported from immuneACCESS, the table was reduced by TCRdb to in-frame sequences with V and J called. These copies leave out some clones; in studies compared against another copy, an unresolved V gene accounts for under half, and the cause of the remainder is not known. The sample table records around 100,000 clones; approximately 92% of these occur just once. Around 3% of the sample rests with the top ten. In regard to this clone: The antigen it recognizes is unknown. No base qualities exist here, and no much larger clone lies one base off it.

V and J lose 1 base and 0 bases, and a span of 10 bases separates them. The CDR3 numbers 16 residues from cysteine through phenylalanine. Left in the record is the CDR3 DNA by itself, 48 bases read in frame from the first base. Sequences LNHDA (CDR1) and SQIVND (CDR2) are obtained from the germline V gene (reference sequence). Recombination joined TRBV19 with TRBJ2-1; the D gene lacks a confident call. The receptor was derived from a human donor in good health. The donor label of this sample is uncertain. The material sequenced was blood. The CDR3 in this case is CASSIVKTSSYNEQFF. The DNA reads TGTGCCAGTAGTATAGTCAAAACGAGCTCCTACAATGAGCAGTTCTTC.